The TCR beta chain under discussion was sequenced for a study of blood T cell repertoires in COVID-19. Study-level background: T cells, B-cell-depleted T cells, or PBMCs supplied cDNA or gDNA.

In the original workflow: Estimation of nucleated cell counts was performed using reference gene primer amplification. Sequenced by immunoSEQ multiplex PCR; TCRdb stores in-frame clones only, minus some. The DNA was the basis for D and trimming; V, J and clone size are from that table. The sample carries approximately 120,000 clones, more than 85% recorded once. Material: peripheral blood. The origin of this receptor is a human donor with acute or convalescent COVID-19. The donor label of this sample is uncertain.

The CDR3 loop is CASSLGAAGGGETQYF. CDR3 DNA sequence: TGTGCCAGCAGCTTAGGGGCTGCCGGGGGGGGCGAGACCCAGTACTTC. J is TRBJ2-5 and V is TRBV7-3, with 8 bases lining up with TRBD2. The CDR3 length is 16 residues. Looked up from germline, CDR1 is SGHTA and CDR2 is FQGTGA. The ends lost 2 bases at V and 5 bases at J; junction bases unmatched: 10.